This TCR beta chain was recovered during a study of STAT5B mutations in CD4+ large granular lymphocyte leukemia. Profiling relied on immunoSEQ multiplex PCR, and the TCRdb table lists in-frame clones only, not all of them. The sample has about 34,000 clones; 76% are singletons. Losses at the gene ends were 5 bases for V and 6 bases for J; bases not matched to a gene: 9. This CDR3 spans 14 amino acids. From germline, CDR1 is SGHNT and CDR2 YENEEA. This rearrangement joins TRBV11-3 to TRBJ2-7; 8 bases line up with TRBD1. Source material: CD4+ T cells from blood buffy coats. The sequence derives from a human donor in good health. CDR3 protein: CASSPNRGNLEQYF. CDR3 DNA sequence: TGTGCCAGCAGCCCGAACAGGGGGAACCTCGAGCAGTACTTC.